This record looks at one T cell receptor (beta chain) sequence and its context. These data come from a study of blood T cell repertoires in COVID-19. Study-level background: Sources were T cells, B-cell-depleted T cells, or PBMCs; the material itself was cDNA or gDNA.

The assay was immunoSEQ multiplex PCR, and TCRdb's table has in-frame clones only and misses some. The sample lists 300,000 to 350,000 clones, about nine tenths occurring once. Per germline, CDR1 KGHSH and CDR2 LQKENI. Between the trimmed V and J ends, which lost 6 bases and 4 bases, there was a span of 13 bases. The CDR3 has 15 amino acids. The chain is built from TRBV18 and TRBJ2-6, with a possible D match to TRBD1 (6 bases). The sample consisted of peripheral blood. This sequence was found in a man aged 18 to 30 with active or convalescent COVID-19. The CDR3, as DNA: TGTGCCAGCTCTCCCACAGGGACCGGGGCCAACGTCCTGACTTTC. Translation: CASSPTGTGANVLTF.